This T cell receptor (beta chain) was retrieved from a study of glioma-infiltrating T cells. Study information: Approximately 990,000 peripheral T cells were targeted at roughly 4.5- to 11-fold coverage. Regarding the study as a whole: A blood CDR3 motif signature was depleted in highly divergent patients. Gliomas, especially low-grade, showed above-expected tissue-blood divergence; non-neoplastic patients showed below.

As concerns this clonotype: Its antigen remains unknown.

Using RNA template, CDR3s of TCR alpha and beta were amplified with iRepertoire arm-PCR. TCRdb ran MiXCR on the multiplex PCR reads and lists one entry per CDR3 protein. Of 300,000 to 450,000 distinct CDR3 sequences in the sample, more than 35% are singletons; the top ten hold around 13%. The J segment lost 4 bases and the V segment lost 4 bases, leaving 11 bases of the junction unmatched. Germline CDR1 reads MGHRA; CDR2 reads YSYEKL. CDR3 size: 16 residues. The receptor was derived from a human donor with low-grade glioma or glioblastoma, undergoing nonglioma brain surgery, or in good health (not recorded which). Sequences were obtained from glioma tissue, nonneoplastic brain tissue, or PBMCs (not recorded which). V usage is TRBV4-1 and J usage is TRBJ1-2, with 8 bases fitting TRBD1. CDR3: CASSLYQGASGYGYTF. The CDR3 DNA reads as TGCGCCAGCAGCCTATACCAGGGGGCAAGTGGCTATGGCTACACCTTC.